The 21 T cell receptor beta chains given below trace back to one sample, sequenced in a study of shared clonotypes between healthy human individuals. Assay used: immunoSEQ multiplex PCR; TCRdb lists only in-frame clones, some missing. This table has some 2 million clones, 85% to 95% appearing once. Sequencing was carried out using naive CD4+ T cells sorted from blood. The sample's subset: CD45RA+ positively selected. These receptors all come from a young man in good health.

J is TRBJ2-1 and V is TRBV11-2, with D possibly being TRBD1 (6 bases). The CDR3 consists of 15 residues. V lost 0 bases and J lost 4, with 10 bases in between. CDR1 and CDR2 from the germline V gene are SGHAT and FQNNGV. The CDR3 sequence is CASSLEGAPYNEQFF. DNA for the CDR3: TGTGCCAGCAGCTTAGAGGGGGCTCCTTACAATGAGCAGTTCTTC.

The CDR3 bases are TGTGCCAGCCAAGGTCGGGACTTTTACAATGAGCAGTTCTTC. Translation: CASQGRDFYNEQFF. V and J are TRBV18 and TRBJ2-1, with a tentative D call TRBD2 (6 bases). In germline, CDR1 is KGHSH, CDR2 LQKENI. This CDR3 is built from 14 residues. Trimming took 8 bases from V and 4 from J, leaving 15 bases between them. The whole variable domain, remainder taken from reference TRBV18 and TRBJ2-1, is NAGVMQNPRHLVRRRGQEARLRCSPMKGHSHVYWYRQLPEEGLKFMVYLQKENIIDESGMPKERFSAEFPKEGPSILRIQQVVRGDSAAYFCASQGRDFYNEQFFGPGTRLTVL.

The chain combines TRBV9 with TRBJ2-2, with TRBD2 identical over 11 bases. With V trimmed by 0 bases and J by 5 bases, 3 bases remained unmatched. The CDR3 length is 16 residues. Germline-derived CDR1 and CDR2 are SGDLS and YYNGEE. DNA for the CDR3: TGTGCCAGCAGCGTAGCCGCTAGCGGGAGGACCGGGGAGCTGTTTTTT. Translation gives CASSVAASGRTGELFF.

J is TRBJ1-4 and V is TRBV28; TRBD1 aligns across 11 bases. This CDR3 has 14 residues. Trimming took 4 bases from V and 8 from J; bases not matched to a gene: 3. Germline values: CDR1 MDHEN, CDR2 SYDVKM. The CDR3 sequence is CASSWTGGGEKLFF. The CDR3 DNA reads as TGTGCCAGCAGTTGGACAGGGGGCGGAGAAAAACTGTTTTTT.

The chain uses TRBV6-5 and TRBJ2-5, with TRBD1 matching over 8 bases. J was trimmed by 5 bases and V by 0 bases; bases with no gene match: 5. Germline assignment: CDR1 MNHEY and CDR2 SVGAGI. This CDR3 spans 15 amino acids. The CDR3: CASSYSSGTGETQYF. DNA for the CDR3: TGTGCCAGCAGTTACTCGTCAGGGACAGGCGAGACCCAGTACTTC.

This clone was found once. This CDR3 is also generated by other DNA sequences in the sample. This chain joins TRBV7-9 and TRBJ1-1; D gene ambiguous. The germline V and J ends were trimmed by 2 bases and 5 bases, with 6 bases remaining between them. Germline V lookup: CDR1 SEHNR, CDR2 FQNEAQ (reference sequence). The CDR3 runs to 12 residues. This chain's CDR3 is CASSLSGTEAFF. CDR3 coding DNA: TGTGCCAGCAGCTTATCAGGTACTGAAGCTTTCTTT.

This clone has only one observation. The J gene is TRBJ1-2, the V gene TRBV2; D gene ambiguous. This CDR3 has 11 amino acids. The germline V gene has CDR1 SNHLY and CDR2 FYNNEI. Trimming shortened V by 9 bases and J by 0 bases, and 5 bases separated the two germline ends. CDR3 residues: CASTTNYGYTF. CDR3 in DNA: TGTGCCAGTACAACTAACTATGGCTACACCTTC.

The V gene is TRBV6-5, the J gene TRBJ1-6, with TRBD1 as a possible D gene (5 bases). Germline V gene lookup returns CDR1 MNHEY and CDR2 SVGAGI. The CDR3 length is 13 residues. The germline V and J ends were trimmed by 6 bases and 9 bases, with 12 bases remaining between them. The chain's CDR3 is CASSLRQSSPLHF. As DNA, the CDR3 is TGTGCCAGCAGCCTTAGACAGTCTTCACCCCTCCACTTT.

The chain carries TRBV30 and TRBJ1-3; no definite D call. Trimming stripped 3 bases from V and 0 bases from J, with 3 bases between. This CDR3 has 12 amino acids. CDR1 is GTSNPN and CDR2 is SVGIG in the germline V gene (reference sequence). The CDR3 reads CAWRISGNTIYF. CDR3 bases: TGTGCCTGGAGGATCTCTGGAAACACCATATATTTT.

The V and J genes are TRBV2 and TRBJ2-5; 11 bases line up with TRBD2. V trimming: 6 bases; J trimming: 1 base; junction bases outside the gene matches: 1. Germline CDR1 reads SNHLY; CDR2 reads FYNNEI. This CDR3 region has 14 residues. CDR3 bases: TGTGCCAGCAGCGGACTAGCGGGCCAAGAGACCCAGTACTTC. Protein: CASSGLAGQETQYF.

The CDR3: CASSPDDRANYGYTF. CDR3 in DNA: TGTGCCAGCAGCCCCGACGACAGGGCAAACTATGGCTACACCTTC. The rearrangement links TRBV11-2 to TRBJ1-2, with 7 bases lining up with TRBD1. The CDR3 has 15 residues. Germline CDR1 and CDR2: SGHAT and FQNNGV. V lost 5 bases to trimming and J lost 2 bases; unmatched junction nucleotides: 8.

The CDR3 DNA is TGTGCCAGCAGCGTGGACAGGGAAGATCTTGGCTACACCTTC. Translation gives CASSVDREDLGYTF. V and J are TRBV9 and TRBJ1-2, with 8 bases lining up with TRBD1. The CDR3 is made up of 14 amino acids. V shed 2 bases and J 7 bases; nucleotides not matched to a gene: 7. CDR1 SGDLS and CDR2 YYNGEE come from the germline V gene.

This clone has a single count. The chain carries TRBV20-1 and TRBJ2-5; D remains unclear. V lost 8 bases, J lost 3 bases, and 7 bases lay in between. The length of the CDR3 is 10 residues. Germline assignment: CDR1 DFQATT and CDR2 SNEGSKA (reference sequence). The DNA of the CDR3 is TGCAGTACCACCAAAGAGACCCAGTACTTC. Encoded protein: CSTTKETQYF.

Here the CDR3 reads CASTDTHEKLFF. As DNA, the CDR3 is TGTGCCAGCACCGATACTCATGAAAAACTGTTTTTT. V and J are TRBV9 and TRBJ1-4; D not resolved. V was cut by 6 bases and J by 6 bases, with 9 bases left in between. In germline, CDR1 is SGDLS, CDR2 YYNGEE. The CDR3 is 12 residues long. Drawing the rest from reference TRBV9 and TRBJ1-4, the complete variable domain is DSGVTQTPKHLITATGQRVTLRCSPRSGDLSVYWYQQSLDQGLQFLIQYYNGEERAKGNILERFSAQQFPDLHSELNLSSLELGDSALYFCASTDTHEKLFFGSGTQLSVL.

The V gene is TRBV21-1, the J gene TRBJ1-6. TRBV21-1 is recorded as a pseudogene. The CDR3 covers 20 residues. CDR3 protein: CASSTPWRGRKSSYNSPLHF. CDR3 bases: TGTGCCAGCAGCACCCCCTGGAGAGGGAGGAAGAGCTCCTATAATTCACCCCTCCACTTT.

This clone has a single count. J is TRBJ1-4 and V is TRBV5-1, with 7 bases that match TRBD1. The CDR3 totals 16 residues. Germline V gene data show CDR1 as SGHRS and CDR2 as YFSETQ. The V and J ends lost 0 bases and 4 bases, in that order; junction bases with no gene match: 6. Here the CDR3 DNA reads TGCGCCAGCAGCTTGGCGTTTGACAGGGATAATGAAAAACTGTTTTTT. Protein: CASSLAFDRDNEKLFF.

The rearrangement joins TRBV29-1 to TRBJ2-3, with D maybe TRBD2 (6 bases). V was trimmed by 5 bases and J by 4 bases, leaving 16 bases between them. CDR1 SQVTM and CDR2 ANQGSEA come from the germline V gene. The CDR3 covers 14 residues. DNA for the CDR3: TGCAGCGTTCGGCGGGAAGGGAATGCAGATACGCAGTATTTT. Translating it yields CSVRREGNADTQYF.

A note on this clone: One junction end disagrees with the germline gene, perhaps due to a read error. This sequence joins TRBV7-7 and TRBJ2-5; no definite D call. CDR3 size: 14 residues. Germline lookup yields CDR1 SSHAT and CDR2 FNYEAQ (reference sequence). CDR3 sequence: CASSLGSYQETQYF. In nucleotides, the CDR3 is TGTGCTAGCAGCTTAGGGTCGTACCAAGAGACCCAGTACTTC.

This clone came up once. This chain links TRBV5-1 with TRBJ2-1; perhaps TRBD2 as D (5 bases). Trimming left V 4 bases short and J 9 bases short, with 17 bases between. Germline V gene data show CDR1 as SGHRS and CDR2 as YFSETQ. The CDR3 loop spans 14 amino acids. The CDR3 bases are TGCGCCAGCAGCCAGACATCTAGCCTGGGTGAGCAGTTCTTC. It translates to CASSQTSSLGEQFF.

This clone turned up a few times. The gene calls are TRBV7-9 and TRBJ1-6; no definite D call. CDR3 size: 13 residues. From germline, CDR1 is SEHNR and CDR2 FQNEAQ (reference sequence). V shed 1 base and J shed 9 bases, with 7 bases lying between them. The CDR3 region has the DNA TGTGCCAGCAGCTTAGGGGGTCCTTCACCCCTCCACTTT. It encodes CASSLGGPSPLHF.

The CDR3 region is CAWILAGGIKKSYNEQFF. In DNA form, the CDR3 reads TGTGCCTGGATACTAGCGGGAGGAATAAAGAAGTCCTACAATGAGCAGTTCTTC. This chain joins TRBV30 and TRBJ2-1; 12 bases match TRBD2. The CDR3 covers 18 residues. CDR1 and CDR2 (germline): GTSNPN, SVGIG (reference sequence). The trim removed 4 bases at V and 1 base at J, leaving 11 bases unmatched.